The clone carrying this T cell receptor (beta chain) appeared many times. Its antigen is still unknown. V gave up 7 bases and J gave up 3 bases; unmatched junction bases: 12. This CDR3 comprises 15 residues. The germline V gene encodes CDR1 SQVTM and CDR2 ANQGSEA. A universal primer site arose from template switching, and cDNA bore unique molecular identifiers. Each CDR3 protein is one row after TCRdb ran MiXCR on the 5' RACE reads. The sample lists hundreds of thousands of distinct CDR3 sequences; 8.6% were seen once. The record originates from a study of identical twins. Study outcomes and limitations: An excess of low generation probability was shown by twin-shared out-of-frame alpha sequences.

These sequences were also reported in another study, on yellow fever vaccine responses in identical twins.

The V call is TRBV29-1, the J call TRBJ2-1; 7 bases align to TRBD2. This receptor was obtained from a young woman in good health. Input material: PBMCs. DNA for the CDR3: TGCAGCGAGCTAGGAGGGAGCGGGAACTACAATGAGCAGTTCTTC. Translation gives CSELGGSGNYNEQFF.